The clone carrying this T cell receptor (beta chain) has a handful of counts. Its antigen is unknown. One end of the junction does not line up with germline, which may come from a read error. The record originates from a study of cytomegalovirus exposure and HLA in healthy donors. Study outcomes and limitations: Versus the approximately 720-donor mean, an Asian-associated ancestry cluster reportedly showed fewer N-insertions in a later analysis.

13 Jbeta primers and 60 Vbeta primers were used for the PCR. In the original workflow: The count from a later analysis was some 83 million unique TCR beta chains, some 10 million of them shared. This table comes from immunoSEQ multiplex PCR, and its TCRdb copy is limited to in-frame clones, with some not included. V and J calls and clone size are given by that table; D and trimming were obtained from the DNA. This table holds some 140,000 clones, about four fifths found once. The sequencing input was PBMCs. This receptor was obtained from a man under 40 in good health.

CDR3 sequence (DNA): TGTGCCAGCGGTTACCGGGACTTGGATTTGCACTACGAGCAGTACTTC. Its protein product is CASGYRDLDLHYEQYF. The rearrangement links TRBV6-5 to TRBJ2-7; a possible D gene is TRBD2 (6 bases). The CDR3 is made up of 16 amino acids. CDR1 MNHEY and CDR2 SVGAGI come from the germline V gene.